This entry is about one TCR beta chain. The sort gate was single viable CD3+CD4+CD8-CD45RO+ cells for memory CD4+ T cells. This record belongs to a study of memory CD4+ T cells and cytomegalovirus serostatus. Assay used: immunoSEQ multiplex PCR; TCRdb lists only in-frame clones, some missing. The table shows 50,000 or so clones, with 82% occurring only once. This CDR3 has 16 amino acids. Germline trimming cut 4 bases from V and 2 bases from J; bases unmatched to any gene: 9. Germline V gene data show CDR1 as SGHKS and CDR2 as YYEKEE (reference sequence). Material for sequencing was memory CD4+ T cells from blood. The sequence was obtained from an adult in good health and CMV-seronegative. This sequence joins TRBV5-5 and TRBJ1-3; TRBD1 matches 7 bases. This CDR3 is CASSVVGQQTGNTIYF. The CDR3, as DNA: TGTGCCAGCAGCGTAGTGGGACAGCAGACTGGAAACACCATATATTTT.